Sequencing of this TCR beta chain was carried out in a study of T cells in women clearing cervical HPV infection. Trimming cost V 6 bases and J 1 base, with 7 bases left between them. Germline V lookup: CDR1 SGHTA, CDR2 FQGNSA. The CDR3 is 13 residues long. The assay was immunoSEQ multiplex PCR, and TCRdb's table has in-frame clones only and misses some. The table lists over 30,000 clones, with less than 2% in the top ten. Concerning this clone: The CDR3 end lies 3 residues beyond the end of the read and is filled in from the germline J gene.

This sequence originates from a woman aged 18-70 years with a cervical HPV16 infection that either progressed to CIN3+ or cleared (not recorded which). Sequencing was done on a sample of blood buffy coat. The rearrangement uses TRBV7-2 and TRBJ2-1, with D possibly TRBD1 on 6 matching bases. The DNA read from the CDR3 is TGTGCCAGCAGAAGGGGGTCCTACAATGAG. It is translated as CASRRGSYNE. The full CDR3 is CASRRGSYNEQFF.